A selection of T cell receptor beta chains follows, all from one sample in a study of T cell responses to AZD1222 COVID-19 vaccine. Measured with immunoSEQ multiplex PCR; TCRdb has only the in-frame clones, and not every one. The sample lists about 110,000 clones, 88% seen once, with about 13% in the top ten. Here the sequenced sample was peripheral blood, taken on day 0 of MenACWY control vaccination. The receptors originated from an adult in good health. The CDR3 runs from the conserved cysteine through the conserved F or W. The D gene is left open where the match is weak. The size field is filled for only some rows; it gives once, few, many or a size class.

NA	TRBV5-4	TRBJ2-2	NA	TGTGCCAGCAGCTTGAAACAGGGCATCACCGGGGAGCTGTTTTTT	CASSLKQGITGELFF
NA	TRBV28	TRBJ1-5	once	TGTGCCAGCAGCCCGGGACAAAATCAGCCCCAGCATTTT	CASSPGQNQPQHF
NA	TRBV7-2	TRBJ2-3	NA	TGTGCCAGCAAGTCGGGACCCTCCACAGATACGCAGTATTTT	CASKSGPSTDTQYF
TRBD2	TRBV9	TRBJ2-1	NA	TGTGCCAGCAGCCAGGACCCGGGAGGAGCGGGAGGGCGAAATTACAATGAGCAGTTCTTC	CASSQDPGGAGGRNYNEQFF
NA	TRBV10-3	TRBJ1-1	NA	TGTGCCATCACTAACGGGAGCCGGGGTAACACTGAAGCTTTCTTT	CAITNGSRGNTEAFF
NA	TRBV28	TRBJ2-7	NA	TGTGCCAGCAGTTTACAAGGCTACGAGCAGTACTTC	CASSLQGYEQYF
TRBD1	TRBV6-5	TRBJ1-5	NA	TGTGCCAGCAGCTCGGACAGGGAGCAGCCCCAGCATTTT	CASSSDREQPQHF
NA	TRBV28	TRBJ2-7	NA	TGTGCCAGCAGTTTAGGGGGCGGTAGTGGGGATTACGAGCAGTACTTC	CASSLGGGSGDYEQYF
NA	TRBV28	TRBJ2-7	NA	TGTGCCAGCAGTTCCCCCGGTGGGGGGATGGTTTACGAGCAGTACTTC	CASSSPGGGMVYEQYF
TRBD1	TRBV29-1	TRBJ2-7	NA	TGCAGCGTTGTTATACAGGGGCACGAGCAGTACTTC	CSVVIQGHEQYF
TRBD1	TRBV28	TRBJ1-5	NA	TGTGCCAGCCTAACTAGGGTAACAGGGGGGGACAATCAGCCCCAGCATTTT	CASLTRVTGGDNQPQHF
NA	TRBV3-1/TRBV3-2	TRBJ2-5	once	TGTGCCAGCAGCCAAGATTTGACAGTCCAAGAGACCCAGTACTTC	CASSQDLTVQETQYF
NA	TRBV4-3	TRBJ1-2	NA	TGCGCCAGCAGCCATAAGGGGGAGTATGGCTACACCTTC	CASSHKGEYGYTF
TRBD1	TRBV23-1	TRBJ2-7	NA	TGCGCCAGCAGTCCCGGGACAGGGGCCTACGAGCAGTACTTC	CASSPGTGAYEQYF
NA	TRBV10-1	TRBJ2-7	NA	TGCGCCAGCAGTGAGTCGGGGGAGGGACAGGACTCCTACGAGCAGTACTTC	CASSESGEGQDSYEQYF
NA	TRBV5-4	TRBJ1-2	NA	TGTGCCAGCAGCTTCGGTTCGGAGGGCCCTTATGGCTACACCTTC	CASSFGSEGPYGYTF
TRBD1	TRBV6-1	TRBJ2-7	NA	TGTGCCAGCAGTGGCACGGGACAGGTAGAAACCTACGAGCAGTACTTC	CASSGTGQVETYEQYF
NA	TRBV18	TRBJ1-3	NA	TGTGCCAGCTCACCCGACAGCACTGGAAACACCATATATTTT	CASSPDSTGNTIYF
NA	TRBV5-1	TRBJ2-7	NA	TGCGCCAGCAGCGGGGAACAGGAGCTCCCCTACGAGCAGTACTTC	CASSGEQELPYEQYF
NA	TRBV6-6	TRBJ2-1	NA	TGTGCCAGCATCGAGGGGGGCCACACCAATGAGCAGTTCTTC	CASIEGGHTNEQFF
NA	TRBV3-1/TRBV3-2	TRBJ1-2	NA	TGTGCCAGCAGCCAAGATGTTGTCAGACAGGTCTATGGCTACACCTTC	CASSQDVVRQVYGYTF
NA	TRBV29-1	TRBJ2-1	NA	TGCAGCATTAGAAGTTACAATGAGCAGTTCTTC	CSIRSYNEQFF
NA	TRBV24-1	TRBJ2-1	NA	TGTGCCACCAGTGCCCCCCTTTACAATGAGCAGTTCTTC	CATSAPLYNEQFF
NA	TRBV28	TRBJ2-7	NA	TGTGCCAGCAGGCAGGGTTCTTACGAGCAGTACTTC	CASRQGSYEQYF
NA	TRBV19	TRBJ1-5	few	TGTGCCAGTACTGATCCAGGGTCTCGGCCCCAGCATTTT	CASTDPGSRPQHF
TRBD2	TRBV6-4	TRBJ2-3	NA	TGTGCCAGCAGTGAGAATAGCGGGGGAGGCACAGATACGCAGTATTTT	CASSENSGGGTDTQYF
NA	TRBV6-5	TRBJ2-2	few	TGTGCCAGCAGGGGAGGAGGAGGGGCCGGGGAGCTGTTTTTT	CASRGGGGAGELFF
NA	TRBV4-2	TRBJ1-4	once	TGTGCCAGCAGCCAAGGTGGGGGCAGAGTCAATGAAAAACTGTTTTTT	CASSQGGGRVNEKLFF
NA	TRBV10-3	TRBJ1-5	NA	TGTGCCATCAGCTCTACAGGAAATAGCAATCAGCCCCAGCATTTT	CAISSTGNSNQPQHF
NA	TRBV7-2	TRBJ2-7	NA	TGTGCCAGCAGCTTAGTGGGCGGAGGGACCTACGAGCAGTACTTC	CASSLVGGGTYEQYF
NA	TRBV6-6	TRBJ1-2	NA	TGTGCCAGCAGTTGGACAGAGACGAAGGGCTACACCTTC	CASSWTETKGYTF
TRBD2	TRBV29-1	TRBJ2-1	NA	TGCAGCGTTGAAAGGACTAGCGGGGGGGATAAGCAGTTCTTC	CSVERTSGGDKQFF
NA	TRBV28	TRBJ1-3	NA	TGTGCCAGCAGCAAAACAGACTCTGGAAACACCATATATTTT	CASSKTDSGNTIYF
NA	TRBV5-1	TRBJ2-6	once	TGCGCCAGCAGCCCGCTAAGTCTTGGGGCCAACGTCCTGACTTTC	CASSPLSLGANVLTF
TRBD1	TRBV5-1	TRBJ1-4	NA	TGCGCCAGCAGCGACGACAGGGTCACTAATGAAAAACTGTTTTTT	CASSDDRVTNEKLFF
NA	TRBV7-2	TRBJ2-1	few	TGTGCCAGCAGCTTAGGTTTTACTTCTCAAAGGGAGCAGTTCTTC	CASSLGFTSQREQFF
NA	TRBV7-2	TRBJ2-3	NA	TGTGCCAGCAGCTTCGAATTCAGCACAGATACGCAGTATTTT	CASSFEFSTDTQYF
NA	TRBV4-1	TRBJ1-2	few	TGCGCCAGCAGCCAAGATAGGGTCTACACCTTC	CASSQDRVYTF
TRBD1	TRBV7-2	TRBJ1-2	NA	TGTGCCAGCAGCTTAAATGACAGGGTAAACTATGGCTACACCTTC	CASSLNDRVNYGYTF
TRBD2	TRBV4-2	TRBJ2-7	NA	TGTGCCAGCAGCCCCGGGGGGGATTCCTACGAGCAGTACTTC	CASSPGGDSYEQYF
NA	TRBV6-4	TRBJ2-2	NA	TGTGCCAGCAGTGCGGATAACACCGGGGAGCTGTTTTTT	CASSADNTGELFF
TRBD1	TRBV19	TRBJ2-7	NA	TGTGCCAGTAGAGCGGGCAGGGACAGGGTAAGCGAGCAGTACTTC	CASRAGRDRVSEQYF
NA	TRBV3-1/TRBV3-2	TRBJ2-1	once	TGTGCCAGCAGCCAACGCACAGCCTACAATGAGCAGTTCTTC	CASSQRTAYNEQFF
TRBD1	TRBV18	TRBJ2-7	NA	TGTGCCAGCTCCCCGAGGACAGGGACAAGCTCCTACGAGCAGTACTTC	CASSPRTGTSSYEQYF
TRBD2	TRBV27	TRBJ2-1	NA	TGTGCCAGCAGTTTACGTTACGGCGGGAGATATGAGCAGTTCTTC	CASSLRYGGRYEQFF
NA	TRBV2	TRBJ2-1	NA	TGTGCCAGCAGACTAAATGAGCAGTTCTTC	CASRLNEQFF
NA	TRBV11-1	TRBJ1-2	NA	TGTGCCAGCAGCTTATTTATGGCAGATCCTTTTCGAGGCTACACCTTC	CASSLFMADPFRGYTF
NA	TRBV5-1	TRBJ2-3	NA	TGCGCCAGCAGCTTATATCCGACAGATACGCAGTATTTT	CASSLYPTDTQYF
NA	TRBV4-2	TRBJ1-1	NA	TGTGCCAGCAGCCAAGTCCCGGTTCCTGAAGCTTTCTTT	CASSQVPVPEAFF